One sample yielded the 14 T cell receptor beta chains listed below, sequenced in a study of shared clonotypes between healthy human individuals. Data came from immunoSEQ multiplex PCR; TCRdb stores just in-frame clones and leaves some out. The sample has roughly 500,000 clones, about 76% seen once; the top ten hold 13%. Source material: PBMCs. These receptors all stem from a woman aged 40-49 years in good health. Some clones in this sample may be carry-over from other donors' samples.

The table lists this clone with a count of one. The chain links TRBV28 to TRBJ2-1; D possibly corresponds to TRBD2 (6 bases). The CDR3 extends over 18 amino acids. V shed 1 base and J shed 3 bases, with 19 bases lying between them. The V gene's germline CDR1 is MDHEN and CDR2 SYDVKM. The CDR3 DNA reads as TGTGCCAGCAGTTTATCGTTTGTCGGGGGAGTTGGCTACAATGAGCAGTTCTTC. It codes for CASSLSFVGGVGYNEQFF.

The V and J genes are TRBV18 and TRBJ2-6; 7 nucleotides align to TRBD1. With 3 bases clipped from V and 2 bases from J, the junction kept 10 bases outside the gene matches. Germline V CDR1 and CDR2: KGHSH, LQKENI. The CDR3 is 18 amino acids. The CDR3 sequence is CASSPMTGSGPGANVLTF. Here the CDR3 DNA reads TGTGCCAGCTCACCCATGACAGGGTCGGGTCCTGGGGCCAACGTCCTGACTTTC.

As DNA, the CDR3 is TGTGCCAGCGGACAGGACCTACAGCCCCAGCATTTT. Its protein product is CASGQDLQPQHF. The rearrangement uses TRBV7-9 and TRBJ1-5; 7 bases match TRBD1. The V segment lost 8 bases and the J segment 7 bases; nucleotides outside the gene matches: 5. CDR1 and CDR2 from the germline V gene are SEHNR and FQNEAQ (reference sequence). There are 12 residues in the CDR3.

A few counts support this clone. V is TRBV29-1 and J is TRBJ2-1; D may match TRBD1 or TRBD2 (5 bases each). The germline V gene has CDR1 SQVTM and CDR2 ANQGSEA. Trimming pared 3 bases from V and 7 bases from J, leaving 7 bases between. The CDR3 loop spans 11 amino acids. CDR3 sequence (DNA): TGCAGCGTTGACTGGGGGAATGAGCAGTTCTTC. As protein: CSVDWGNEQFF.

This chain uses TRBV9 with TRBJ2-5, with a possible D match to TRBD1 (5 bases). Germline assignment: CDR1 SGDLS and CDR2 YYNGEE. The ends were cut back, 4 bases at V and 1 base at J, with 17 bases in the middle. CDR3 size: 16 residues. The DNA for the CDR3 is TGTGCCAGCAGCCCCGGATCAGGGTTGCGCCAAGAGACCCAGTACTTC. Residues: CASSPGSGLRQETQYF.

This clone appeared once. The V call is TRBV29-1, the J call TRBJ1-3, with 7 bases fitting TRBD1. This CDR3 contains 14 residues. The trim removed 3 bases at V and 0 bases at J, leaving 2 bases unmatched. Germline V gene sequence: CDR1 SQVTM, CDR2 ANQGSEA. This CDR3 reads CSVETGSSGNTIYF. Here the CDR3 DNA reads TGCAGCGTTGAGACAGGGAGCTCTGGAAACACCATATATTTT.

The chain carries TRBV18 and TRBJ2-4; 16 nucleotides line up with TRBD2. J gave up 8 bases and V 3 bases, and 4 bases lay outside the gene matches. Germline V gene lookup returns CDR1 KGHSH and CDR2 LQKENI. This CDR3 is 16 amino acids long. In nucleotides, the CDR3 is TGTGCCAGCTCACCGATGGGACTAGCGGGAGGGGACATTCAGTACTTC. Protein product: CASSPMGLAGGDIQYF. Filled out from reference TRBV18 and TRBJ2-4, the complete variable domain reads NAGVMQNPRHLVRRRGQEARLRCSPMKGHSHVYWYRQLPEEGLKFMVYLQKENIIDESGMPKERFSAEFPKEGPSILRIQQVVRGDSAAYFCASSPMGLAGGDIQYFGAGTRLSVL.

This clone is judged large (0.1 to 1%). The gene calls are TRBV4-2 and TRBJ2-1, with 12 bases matching TRBD2. Germline trimming cut 4 bases from V and 3 bases from J; bases unmatched to any gene: 4. This CDR3 has 16 amino acids. Germline V gene data show CDR1 as LGHNA and CDR2 as YNFKEQ. This chain's CDR3 is CASSLSTSGSYNEQFF. The DNA of the CDR3 is TGTGCCAGCAGCCTCTCGACTAGCGGGAGCTACAATGAGCAGTTCTTC.

This clone was observed a single time. The gene calls are TRBV7-9 and TRBJ1-3; D unclear. Between the trimmed V and J ends, which lost 11 bases and 4 bases, there was a span of 15 bases. The CDR3 length is 13 residues. Looked up from germline, CDR1 is SEHNR and CDR2 is FQNEAQ (reference sequence). As DNA, the CDR3 is TGTGCCGGGAACGGGAAAGCCGGAAACACCATATATTTT. This sequence encodes CAGNGKAGNTIYF.

This clone was seen once. The chain couples TRBV5-8 to TRBJ1-2, with D unresolved. The V end lost 1 base, the J end lost 7 bases, and 14 bases lay between the germline ends. Per the germline V gene, CDR1 is SGHTS and CDR2 is YDEGEE. The CDR3 is 14 amino acids. The CDR3 loop is CASSLRAGRSGYTF. The CDR3 DNA is TGTGCCAGCAGCTTGCGCGCGGGTCGATCTGGCTACACCTTC.

CDR3 DNA: TGCAGCGTTGAAGCCCGGAGTGGACAGGCTGCGGGTGAGCAGTTCTTC. This sequence encodes CSVEARSGQAAGEQFF. V and J are TRBV29-1 and TRBJ2-1; 7 positions agree with TRBD1. V lost 1 base, J lost 9 bases, and 15 bases stayed unmatched. The CDR3 covers 16 residues. Germline CDR1 SQVTM, CDR2 ANQGSEA.

In this sample, this clone turned up once. The chain uses TRBV18 and TRBJ2-3; no firm D call. With 5 bases removed from V and 4 bases from J, the gap between germline ends came to 4 bases. Germline CDR1 KGHSH, CDR2 LQKENI. The length of the CDR3 is 11 residues. The CDR3 DNA reads TGTGCCAGCTCAGGGGCAGATACGCAGTATTTT. As protein: CASSGADTQYF.

The chain joins TRBV11-2 to TRBJ2-1; 7 bases fit TRBD1. The V and J ends lost 5 bases and 4 bases, in that order; junction bases with no gene match: 8. The germline CDR1 and CDR2 sequences are SGHAT and FQNNGV. The CDR3 runs 15 residues. CDR3 sequence (DNA): TGTGCCAGCAGCCTAGGGACAGAAAGTTACAATGAGCAGTTCTTC. Its protein product is CASSLGTESYNEQFF.

The chain employs TRBV27 and TRBJ2-1, with TRBD2 identical over 9 bases. The CDR3 has 16 amino acids. V shed 5 bases, J shed 3 bases, and the junction held 8 bases outside the gene matches. Germline V gives CDR1 MNHEY, CDR2 SMNVEV (reference sequence). The CDR3 here is CASSRDAGGDYNEQFF. DNA of the CDR3: TGTGCCAGCAGTCGGGATGCGGGAGGGGACTACAATGAGCAGTTCTTC.